Following are 22 T cell receptor beta chains from one sample sequenced in a study of CD8 T cells in ankylosing spondylitis. One entry per CDR3 protein results from TCRdb running MiXCR on the 5' RACE reads. This sample has 250,000 to 400,000 distinct CDR3 sequences, with 9.5% to 13% found just once. The sequenced material came from blood, either unsorted or a sorted T cell fraction (not recorded which). These receptors were taken from a female donor with ankylosing spondylitis or in good health (not recorded which).

This clonotype occurred many times. The CDR3 DNA sequence: TGTGCCAGCAGCTTAGAATCTGACAGGAGGATGGGGAAACTGTTTTTT. Protein: CASSLESDRRMGKLFF. V is TRBV7-6 and J is TRBJ1-4; D possibly corresponds to TRBD1 (6 bases). V gave up 1 base and J gave up 11 bases, with 20 bases separating them. Germline V gene lookup returns CDR1 SGHVS and CDR2 FNYEAQ. The CDR3 length is 16 residues.

This clonotype was seen at least ten times. The CDR3 loop is CASSLQAQETQYF. CDR3 sequence (DNA): TGCGCCAGCAGCTTGCAGGCCCAAGAGACCCAGTACTTC. The chain uses TRBV5-1 and TRBJ2-5; D ambiguous. The CDR3 runs 13 residues. Germline V gene data show CDR1 as SGHRS and CDR2 as YFSETQ. V lost 1 base and J 1 base, leaving 5 bases between the germline ends.

The chain couples TRBV20-1 to TRBJ1-4; D perhaps matches TRBD1 (5 bases). From germline, CDR1 is DFQATT and CDR2 SNEGSKA (reference sequence). V gave up 5 bases and J gave up 4 bases, with 17 bases separating them. The CDR3 is 15 amino acids. The chain's CDR3 is CSAPGRTGGNEKLFF. The CDR3 coding sequence is TGCAGTGCTCCGGGGCGGACCGGAGGTAATGAAAAACTGTTTTTT.

This clonotype was counted at least ten times. The chain uses TRBV10-2 and TRBJ2-1; D gene ambiguous. This CDR3 has 11 residues. Germline values: CDR1 WSHSY, CDR2 SAAADI. V lost 4 bases and J 10 bases, leaving 8 bases between the germline ends. CDR3 protein: CASSGSLEQFF. DNA of the CDR3: TGCGCCAGCAGTGGCAGCTTGGAGCAGTTCTTC.

This clonotype was seen a few times. This sequence joins TRBV6-5 and TRBJ1-2; 8 bases match TRBD1. The CDR3 spans 13 residues. Germline V gene data show CDR1 as MNHEY and CDR2 as SVGAGI. Losses at the gene ends were 4 bases for V and 8 bases for J; bases not matched to a gene: 6. The CDR3 DNA is TGTGCCAGCAGTTTCACGGACAGGGTAGGCTACACCTTC. Amino acid sequence: CASSFTDRVGYTF.

This clonotype was picked up a small number of times. The chain couples TRBV5-1 to TRBJ1-4; the match to TRBD1 covers 7 bases. The CDR3 is made up of 16 amino acids. Unmatched junction bases numbered 12, after V lost 4 bases and J lost 6 bases. CDR1 and CDR2 from the germline V gene are SGHRS and YFSETQ. CDR3 coding DNA: TGCGCCAGCAGCCAGAACCAGGGGGGATTCGATGAAAAACTGTTTTTT. Encoded protein: CASSQNQGGFDEKLFF. Variable domain in full (rest from reference TRBV5-1 and TRBJ1-4): KAGVTQTPRYLIKTRGQQVTLSCSPISGHRSVSWYQQTPGQGLQFLFEYFSETQRNKGNFPGRFSGRQFSNSRSEMNVSTLELGDSALYLCASSQNQGGFDEKLFFGSGTQLSVL.

There are many counts of this clonotype. The CDR3 DNA reads as TGTGCCAGCAGCAACTTGATGGGGGGGGCTGGCTACACCTTC. It is translated as CASSNLMGGAGYTF. The J gene is TRBJ1-2, the V gene TRBV9; a possible D gene is TRBD1 (6 bases). V was trimmed by 4 bases and J by 7 bases, leaving 17 bases between them. Germline V gene sequence: CDR1 SGDLS, CDR2 YYNGEE. This CDR3 spans 14 amino acids.

This clonotype was seen ten or more times. This sequence joins TRBV6-1 and TRBJ2-1; 7 bases match TRBD1. Germline V lookup: CDR1 MNHNS, CDR2 SASEGT. This CDR3 comprises 15 residues. V lost 6 bases and J lost 6; bases outside the gene matches: 11. The CDR3: CASRKGGALGNEQFF. The CDR3 bases are TGTGCCAGCAGAAAAGGGGGCGCATTGGGCAATGAGCAGTTCTTC.

This clonotype was seen only a few times. This chain joins TRBV2 and TRBJ1-1; D is unresolved. The length of the CDR3 is 14 residues. Trimming left V 4 bases short and J 1 base short, with 10 bases between. Germline lookup yields CDR1 SNHLY and CDR2 FYNNEI. The CDR3 nucleotides are TGTGCCAGCAGTGCCCTGTTAGGGAACACTGAAGCTTTCTTT. It encodes CASSALLGNTEAFF. The full variable domain, its missing parts supplied by reference TRBV2 and TRBJ1-1, is EPEVTQTPSHQVTQMGQEVILRCVPISNHLYFYWYRQILGQKVEFLVSFYNNEISEKSEIFDDQFSVERPDGSNFTLKIRSTKLEDSAMYFCASSALLGNTEAFFGQGTRLTVV.

Regarding this clonotype: A much larger clone differs by one base, so this may be a read error. V gene TRBV20-1 combines with J gene TRBJ1-5; TRBD1 aligns across 11 bases. Losses at the gene ends were 3 bases for V and 6 bases for J; bases not matched to a gene: 7. The CDR3 has 15 residues. The germline gives CDR1 DFQATT, CDR2 SNEGSKA (reference sequence). CDR3 region: CSASGSGQGVQPQHF. CDR3 coding DNA: TGCAGTGCTAGCGGTTCGGGACAGGGGGTTCAGCCCCAGCATTTT.

This clonotype was counted only a few times. J is TRBJ1-5 and V is TRBV25-1; possible D gene TRBD1, 5 bases. V was trimmed by 2 bases and J by 5 bases, leaving 13 bases between them. Germline CDR1 and CDR2: MGHDK and SYGVNS. This CDR3 has 15 amino acids. The CDR3 protein is CASSETGGGYQPQHF. The CDR3 DNA is TGTGCCAGCAGTGAAACCGGGGGTGGTTATCAGCCCCAGCATTTT.

This clonotype was seen many times. V gene TRBV20-1 combines with J gene TRBJ2-4; 13 nucleotides line up with TRBD2. CDR3 length: 15 residues. V shed 6 bases and J 6 bases; nucleotides not matched to a gene: 8. The germline gives CDR1 DFQATT, CDR2 SNEGSKA (reference sequence). The CDR3 sequence: CSAQGLAGAGNIQYF. CDR3 DNA sequence: TGCAGTGCCCAAGGACTAGCGGGAGCGGGAAACATTCAGTACTTC.

The rearrangement links TRBV15 to TRBJ2-7; 11 bases fit TRBD2. With V trimmed by 1 base and J by 1 base, 6 bases remained unmatched. Per germline, CDR1 LNHNV and CDR2 YYDKDF (reference sequence). The CDR3 length is 17 residues. The CDR3 loop is CATSRALAGAGSYEQYF. DNA of the CDR3: TGTGCCACCAGCAGAGCACTAGCGGGAGCCGGGTCCTACGAGCAGTACTTC.

This clonotype was detected only a few times. The J gene is TRBJ2-2, the V gene TRBV27, with D tentatively TRBD1 (5 bases). This CDR3 is 14 amino acids long. CDR1 MNHEY and CDR2 SMNVEV come from the germline V gene (reference sequence). The V gene lost 3 bases and the J gene lost 5 bases, with 10 bases spanning the gap. CDR3 nucleotides: TGTGCCAGCAGTTTGCCAGGGCGGACCGGGGAGCTGTTTTTT. Translating gives CASSLPGRTGELFF.

About this clonotype: A read error is possible here, since a much larger clone lies one base away. The chain recombines TRBV7-2 with TRBJ2-4; D is tentatively TRBD1 or TRBD2 (5 bases each). In germline, CDR1 is SGHTA, CDR2 FQGNSA. This CDR3 is 13 amino acids long. This CDR3 is CASRLGGTNIQYF. The CDR3, as DNA: TGTGCCAGCAGGTTAGGTGGGACAAACATTCAGTACTTC.

This clonotype was detected ten times or more. The CDR3: CSAIWRGPYEQYF. CDR3 sequence (DNA): TGCAGTGCTATTTGGCGGGGACCCTACGAGCAGTACTTC. The genes are TRBV20-1 and TRBJ2-7, with a weak D call TRBD2 (6 bases). V was pared by 4 bases and J by 2 bases, with 12 bases between. The length of the CDR3 is 13 residues. Germline V gene lookup returns CDR1 DFQATT and CDR2 SNEGSKA (reference sequence).

This clonotype was counted ten times or more. The chain links TRBV20-1 to TRBJ2-2; TRBD2 is a possible D gene (5 bases). Germline V gives CDR1 DFQATT, CDR2 SNEGSKA (reference sequence). The V end lost 3 bases, the J end lost 4 bases, and 18 bases lay between the germline ends. The CDR3 length is 16 residues. This CDR3 reads CSARGLASRSTGELFF. In DNA, the CDR3 is TGCAGTGCTAGGGGATTAGCGTCAAGAAGCACCGGGGAGCTGTTTTTT.

This clonotype has ten or more counts. CDR3 nucleotides: TGTGCCAGCAGCCTACTGACAGGACTAAACTATGGCTACACCTTC. Translation gives CASSLLTGLNYGYTF. This chain connects TRBV5-6 to TRBJ1-2, with D possibly matching TRBD1 (6 bases). V was trimmed by 4 bases and J by 2 bases, leaving 15 bases between them. The CDR3 spans 15 residues. In germline, CDR1 is SGHDT, CDR2 YYEEEE.

This clonotype was counted many times. The chain employs TRBV7-3 and TRBJ1-3; D gene ambiguous. The CDR3 covers 16 residues. Germline CDR1 SGHTA, CDR2 FQGTGA. CDR3 sequence: CADGPPGTYSGNTIYF. Written as DNA, the CDR3 is TGTGCAGACGGACCTCCTGGAACCTATTCTGGAAACACCATATATTTT.

In this sample, this clonotype turned up many times. The V and J genes are TRBV15 and TRBJ2-5; D is perhaps TRBD1 (5 bases). V was pared by 0 bases and J by 2 bases, with 10 bases between. The CDR3 sequence is 15 residues long. The germline gives CDR1 LNHNV, CDR2 YYDKDF (reference sequence). The CDR3 sequence: CATSRDRTSQETQYF. The DNA of the CDR3 is TGTGCCACCAGCAGAGATAGGACATCGCAAGAGACCCAGTACTTC.

This clonotype was detected only a few times. The V gene is TRBV27, the J gene TRBJ2-3; TRBD1 might be the D (5 bases). From germline, CDR1 is MNHEY and CDR2 SMNVEV (reference sequence). The CDR3 contains 18 residues. V dropped 5 bases and J dropped 4 bases, with 25 bases sitting between them. Here the CDR3 DNA reads TGTGCCAGCAGTGCCTCTCCCCCGGCAGGGTACCGGTCAGATACGCAGTATTTT. Protein product: CASSASPPAGYRSDTQYF.

Only a few counts were recorded for this clonotype. At one of its ends the junction is not consistent with the germline gene, which may arise from a read error. The rearrangement joins TRBV20-1 to TRBJ2-6; D may be TRBD2 (6 bases). The CDR3 contains 17 residues. Germline loops: CDR1 DFQATT, CDR2 SNEGSKA (reference sequence). This chain's CDR3 is CCAQDGRGFSGANVLTF. CDR3 sequence (DNA): TGCTGTGCTCAGGACGGACGGGGGTTCTCTGGGGCCAACGTCCTGACTTTC.